The 22 T cell receptor beta chains reported below all come from one sample, sequenced in a study of identical twins. A single record per CDR3 protein comes from TCRdb applying MiXCR to the 5' RACE reads. This table has some 560,000 distinct CDR3 sequences, approximately 10% appearing once. Another study also made use of these data, one on yellow fever vaccine responses in identical twins.

Sequencing was done on a sample of PBMCs. These receptor sequences come from a woman aged 18-29 years in good health.

The rearrangement links TRBV15 to TRBJ2-6; TRBD1 might be the D (6 bases). CDR1 and CDR2 from the germline V gene are LNHNV and YYDKDF (reference sequence). The CDR3 sequence is 16 residues long. The V end lost 4 bases, the J end lost 0 bases, and 10 bases lay between the germline ends. CDR3 residues: CATSKGQNSGANVLTF. CDR3 sequence (DNA): TGTGCCACCAGCAAAGGACAGAACTCTGGGGCCAACGTCCTGACTTTC.

This clonotype was picked up a small number of times. This chain connects TRBV7-2 to TRBJ1-2; D uncertain. This CDR3 has 14 amino acids. The germline V and J ends were trimmed by 1 base and 8 bases, with 14 bases remaining between them. In germline, CDR1 is SGHTA, CDR2 FQGNSA. CDR3 coding DNA: TGTGCCAGCAGCTTAGACAGCGTCAGTGGAGGCTACACCTTC. Amino acid sequence: CASSLDSVSGGYTF.

This clonotype was seen only a few times. The chain couples TRBV25-1 to TRBJ2-5; D is ambiguous. V lost 3 bases to trimming and J lost 5 bases, with 10 bases between them. The CDR3 contains 13 residues. Germline V lookup: CDR1 MGHDK, CDR2 SYGVNS. DNA of the CDR3: TGTGCCAGCAGTGAGTGGAGCACGGAGACCCAGTACTTC. It codes for CASSEWSTETQYF.

This clonotype was observed a few times. V usage is TRBV6-1 and J usage is TRBJ1-2; no clear D. This CDR3 contains 13 residues. From germline, CDR1 is MNHNS and CDR2 SASEGT. V lost 4 bases, J lost 8 bases, and 14 bases lay in between. This CDR3 reads CASSVDGSSGYTF. CDR3 coding DNA: TGTGCCAGCAGTGTGGACGGTTCGAGCGGCTACACCTTC.

This clonotype was counted at least ten times. This rearrangement joins TRBV29-1 to TRBJ2-3; a weak D match, TRBD2 (6 bases). Trimming took off 0 bases at V and 4 bases at J, with 11 bases between the two ends. CDR3 length equals 14 residues. Germline values: CDR1 SQVTM, CDR2 ANQGSEA. The CDR3 loop is CSVEDLATPDTQYF. The CDR3 nucleotides are TGCAGCGTTGAAGATCTAGCGACACCAGATACGCAGTATTTT.

This chain links TRBV28 with TRBJ1-1; D unresolved. The CDR3 spans 13 residues. Germline values: CDR1 MDHEN, CDR2 SYDVKM. Trimming cost V 7 bases and J 0 bases, with 9 bases left between them. The CDR3 loop is CASITEMNTEAFF. The CDR3 nucleotides read TGTGCCAGCATAACGGAGATGAACACTGAAGCTTTCTTT.

In its sample, this clonotype was seen many times. The chain combines TRBV12-3 or TRBV12-4 with TRBJ2-1; no firm D call. The ends were cut back, 6 bases at V and 9 bases at J, with 12 bases in the middle. This CDR3 contains 12 residues. The DNA for the CDR3 is TGTGCCAGCAGCATCCTAGGGTCTGAGCAGTTCTTC. As protein: CASSILGSEQFF.

In its sample, this clonotype was seen a few times. V usage is TRBV5-1 and J usage is TRBJ1-3, with unresolved D. Per germline, CDR1 SGHRS and CDR2 YFSETQ. This CDR3 spans 17 amino acids. The V end lost 0 bases, the J end lost 0 bases, and 13 bases lay between the germline ends. The CDR3 sequence is CASSLVGSLFSGNTIYF. In nucleotides, the CDR3 is TGCGCCAGCAGCTTGGTTGGCAGCCTATTCTCTGGAAACACCATATATTTT.

This clonotype was observed a handful of times. The chain is built from TRBV27 and TRBJ2-2, with D possibly being TRBD1 (5 bases). Per the germline V gene, CDR1 is MNHEY and CDR2 is SMNVEV (reference sequence). The ends were cut back, 3 bases at V and 6 bases at J, with 11 bases in the middle. This CDR3 region has 14 residues. The CDR3, as DNA: TGTGCCAGCAGTTTTAAGGGGCCCCCCGGGGAGCTGTTTTTT. It specifies CASSFKGPPGELFF.

This clonotype was counted between two and nine times. The J gene is TRBJ2-7, the V gene TRBV5-1, with D tentatively TRBD1 or TRBD2 (6 bases each). This CDR3 is built from 15 residues. CDR1 is SGHRS, CDR2 YFSETQ, per germline. V was cut by 6 bases and J by 5 bases, with 21 bases left in between. CDR3 sequence (DNA): TGCGCCAGCACAACCGGCGGGACATATCGTGACGAGCAGTACTTC. Protein sequence: CASTTGGTYRDEQYF.

At least ten counts were recorded for this clonotype. The rearrangement links TRBV3-1 to TRBJ2-5; possibly TRBD1 for D (5 bases). V dropped 3 bases and J dropped 5 bases, with 7 bases sitting between them. CDR3 length: 12 residues. Germline-derived CDR1 and CDR2 are LGHDT and YNNKEL (reference sequence). CDR3 residues: CASSQGLETQYF. CDR3 nucleotide sequence: TGTGCCAGCAGCCAGGGGCTCGAGACCCAGTACTTC.

The V and J genes are TRBV19 and TRBJ2-7, with 11 bases fitting TRBD2. J was trimmed by 0 bases and V by 5 bases; bases with no gene match: 3. CDR1 is LNHDA, CDR2 SQIVND, per germline (reference sequence). The CDR3 covers 15 residues. The CDR3 nucleotides read TGTGCCAGTAGTCTGACTAGCGGGATCTCCTACGAGCAGTACTTC. It is translated as CASSLTSGISYEQYF.

Ten or more counts support this clonotype. Here the CDR3 reads CSARPDSYNEQFF. The CDR3 DNA reads as TGCAGTGCTCGGCCGGACAGTTACAATGAGCAGTTCTTC. V and J are TRBV20-1 and TRBJ2-1, with D possibly TRBD1 on 6 matching bases. In germline, CDR1 is DFQATT, CDR2 SNEGSKA (reference sequence). Trimming cost V 5 bases and J 4 bases, with 12 bases left between them. The CDR3 has 13 residues.

V usage is TRBV15 and J usage is TRBJ2-7; D call uncertain. The CDR3 totals 12 residues. Trimming cost V 2 bases and J 6 bases, with 8 bases left between them. Germline CDR1 LNHNV, CDR2 YYDKDF (reference sequence). CDR3 amino acids: CATSRPSSEQYF. CDR3 nucleotides: TGTGCCACCAGCAGACCCTCGAGCGAGCAGTACTTC. Full variable domain (remainder filled in from reference TRBV15 and TRBJ2-7): DAMVIQNPRYQVTQFGKPVTLSCSQTLNHNVMYWYQQKSSQAPKLLFHYYDKDFNNEADTPDNFQSRRPNTSFCFLDIRSPGLGDTAMYLCATSRPSSEQYFGPGTRLTVT.

This clonotype was detected ten times or more. This rearrangement joins TRBV28 to TRBJ2-7, with TRBD1 matching 9 bases. The ends lost 6 bases at V and 5 bases at J; junction bases unmatched: 11. CDR1 MDHEN and CDR2 SYDVKM come from the germline V gene. This CDR3 is 15 amino acids long. CDR3 amino acids: CASSQAGQGYDEQYF. In DNA, the CDR3 is TGTGCCAGCAGCCAAGCGGGACAGGGTTATGACGAGCAGTACTTC. The complete variable domain, with remaining parts taken from reference TRBV28 and TRBJ2-7, reads DVKVTQSSRYLVKRTGEKVFLECVQDMDHENMFWYRQDPGLGLRLIYFSYDVKMKEKGDIPEGYSVSREKKERFSLILESASTNQTSMYLCASSQAGQGYDEQYFGPGTRLTVT.

This clonotype was recorded at least ten times. The V and J genes are TRBV12-3 or TRBV12-4 and TRBJ2-7; TRBD2 matches 12 bases. V dropped 5 bases and J dropped 3; count of bases not matched to a gene: 5. The CDR3 spans 15 residues. The CDR3 loop reads CASSPLAGGGYEQYF. The CDR3 DNA reads TGTGCCAGCAGTCCACTAGCGGGAGGTGGCTACGAGCAGTACTTC.

In its sample, this clonotype was seen a few times. This chain joins TRBV12-3 or TRBV12-4 and TRBJ2-3; D may be TRBD1 (5 bases). The CDR3 covers 16 residues. The germline V and J ends were trimmed by 2 bases and 6 bases, with 18 bases remaining between them. The CDR3: CASSLHRFGRLDTQYF. In DNA, the CDR3 is TGTGCCAGCAGTTTACACAGGTTTGGCCGACTCGATACGCAGTATTTT.

The table lists this clonotype with many counts. This chain links TRBV7-9 with TRBJ1-6, with D tentatively TRBD1 (6 bases). The CDR3 is 14 residues long. V lost 6 bases and J 8 bases, leaving 14 bases between the germline ends. Germline CDR1 and CDR2: SEHNR and FQNEAQ (reference sequence). In DNA form, the CDR3 reads TGTGCCAGCAGACCACAGGGTGGGGATTCACCCCTCCACTTT. Translating it yields CASRPQGGDSPLHF.

In this sample, this clonotype turned up many times. The chain recombines TRBV4-1 with TRBJ2-5; a weak D match, TRBD1 (6 bases). Germline V gene sequence: CDR1 MGHRA, CDR2 YSYEKL. CDR3 length equals 15 residues. V shed 2 bases and J shed 4 bases, with 14 bases lying between them. Here the CDR3 DNA reads TGCGCCAGCAGCCAAAATGGGGGCAGGGCAGAGACCCAGTACTTC. Amino acid sequence: CASSQNGGRAETQYF.

In this sample, this clonotype turned up many times. The CDR3 region is CASSRSLTTEAFF. For the CDR3, the DNA is TGTGCCAGCAGCAGATCTTTGACTACTGAAGCTTTCTTT. The chain combines TRBV6-2 or TRBV6-3 with TRBJ1-1; D unresolved. V lost 6 bases to trimming and J lost 5 bases, with 13 bases between them. Germline CDR1 reads MNHEY; CDR2 reads SVGEGT. The CDR3 is 13 residues long.

The sample holds a few counts of this clonotype. The rearrangement joins TRBV11-2 to TRBJ2-7; TRBD1 aligns across 7 bases. The CDR3 covers 15 residues. V lost 6 bases to trimming and J lost 3 bases; unmatched junction nucleotides: 11. The V gene's germline CDR1 is SGHAT and CDR2 FQNNGV. The CDR3 region has the DNA TGTGCCAGCAGTCTCTACAGGGGAGAACACTACGAGCAGTACTTC. It translates to CASSLYRGEHYEQYF.

This clonotype has a handful of counts. This chain joins TRBV7-8 and TRBJ2-1, with 9 bases fitting TRBD2. V lost 5 bases and J lost 7; bases outside the gene matches: 9. CDR3 length: 15 residues. Per the germline V gene, CDR1 is SGHVS and CDR2 is FQNEAQ. CDR3 sequence reads: CASSPNSGSGNEQFF. As DNA, the CDR3 is TGTGCCAGCAGCCCCAATAGCGGGAGTGGGAATGAGCAGTTCTTC. Together with reference TRBV7-8 and TRBJ2-1, the CDR3 gives the full variable domain: GAGVSQSPRYKVAKRGQDVALRCDPISGHVSLFWYQQALGQGPEFLTYFQNEAQLDKSGLPSDRFFAERPEGSVSTLKIQRTQQEDSAVYLCASSPNSGSGNEQFFGPGTRLTVL.